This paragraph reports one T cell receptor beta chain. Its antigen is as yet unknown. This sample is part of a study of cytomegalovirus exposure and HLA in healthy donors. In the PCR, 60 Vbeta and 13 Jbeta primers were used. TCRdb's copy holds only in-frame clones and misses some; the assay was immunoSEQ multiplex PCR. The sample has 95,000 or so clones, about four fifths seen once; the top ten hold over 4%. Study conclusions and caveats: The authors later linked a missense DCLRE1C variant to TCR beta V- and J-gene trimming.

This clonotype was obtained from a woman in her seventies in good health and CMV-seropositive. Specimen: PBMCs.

In DNA form, the CDR3 reads TGTGCCAGTAGGGGACTAGCGGGAGGGCCTGGGGCCAACGTCCTGACTTTC. Its translation: CASRGLAGGPGANVLTF. This chain links TRBV19 with TRBJ2-6, with 16 bases aligning to TRBD2. Germline values: CDR1 LNHDA, CDR2 SQIVND (reference sequence). J was trimmed by 2 bases and V by 6 bases; bases with no gene match: 1. The CDR3 length is 17 residues.